One T cell receptor beta chain is described in this entry. Its antigen is unknown. This entry belongs to a study of cytomegalovirus exposure and HLA in healthy donors. The overall study: Among roughly 190 million T cells, an earlier analysis found 117 million unique TCR beta sequences.

Germline CDR1 is SGDLS and CDR2 is YYNGEE. The CDR3 loop spans 14 amino acids. The V segment lost 2 bases and the J segment 4 bases; nucleotides outside the gene matches: 5. Study-wide results and limits: Among TCR sequences, most were rare, though some public TCRs appeared in many donors. CMV serostatus was the only immune exposure information that was available.

The PCR ran on 60 Vbeta and 13 Jbeta primers. Data came from immunoSEQ multiplex PCR; TCRdb stores just in-frame clones and leaves some out. The sample consists of over 150,000 clones, under 90% of them appearing once. The specimen sequenced was PBMCs. The receptor's source is a young man in good health and CMV-seronegative. J is TRBJ1-2 and V is TRBV9; 7 nucleotides align to TRBD1. Here the CDR3 reads CASSVDSGGYGYTF. The CDR3 DNA reads TGTGCCAGCAGCGTTGATTCAGGGGGCTATGGCTACACCTTC.